This entry lists 32 T cell receptor beta chains sequenced from one sample in a study of cytomegalovirus exposure and HLA in healthy donors (dated by TCRdb to the late 2010s). To prepare the library, the immunoSEQ multiplex PCR assay was applied. TCRdb obtained this table from immuneACCESS and retained in-frame rearrangements with V and J assigned. These tables miss some clones; where compared with another copy, unresolved V genes account for less than half of the shortfall, and the remainder is unexplained. The sample records tens of thousands of clones, 88% of which are singletons. The ten largest account for about 6.7% of the sample. Sequencing used PBMCs. The receptors stem from a woman in her twenties or thirties in good health and CMV-seronegative.

This chain links TRBV7-9 with TRBJ2-5, with D possibly being TRBD2 (7 bases). Germline V gives CDR1 SEHNR, CDR2 FQNEAQ (reference sequence). The CDR3 is 18 amino acids. Trimming took off 3 bases at V and 1 base at J, with 21 bases between the two ends. CDR3 residues: CASSLPGPGGGGQETQYF. Here the CDR3 DNA reads TGTGCCAGCAGCTTGCCCGGACCGGGGGGCGGAGGCCAAGAGACCCAGTACTTC.

This sequence joins TRBV27 and TRBJ2-1; D is unclear. This CDR3 spans 13 amino acids. Trimming pared 5 bases from V and 6 bases from J, leaving 11 bases between. CDR1 MNHEY and CDR2 SMNVEV come from the germline V gene (reference sequence). The CDR3 is CASSPIRGNEQFF. CDR3 DNA: TGTGCCAGCAGTCCGATAAGAGGCAATGAGCAGTTCTTC.

The rearrangement links TRBV2 to TRBJ1-3, with unresolved D. V lost 6 bases to trimming and J lost 7 bases, with 16 bases between them. The CDR3 covers 14 residues. Germline CDR1 is SNHLY and CDR2 is FYNNEI. The CDR3 protein is CASSRAFFENTIYF. The CDR3 nucleotides are TGTGCCAGCAGCCGCGCCTTCTTCGAGAACACCATATATTTT.

J is TRBJ1-5 and V is TRBV5-8, with D maybe TRBD1 (6 bases). CDR3 size: 15 residues. Trimming took off 4 bases at V and 6 bases at J, with 17 bases between the two ends. Germline CDR1 is SGHTS and CDR2 is YDEGEE. CDR3 sequence (DNA): TGTGCCAGCAGCAGACACAGGGATACGACTCAGCCCCAGCATTTT. Its translation is CASSRHRDTTQPQHF.

The rearrangement links TRBV19 to TRBJ1-2; 7 bases agree with TRBD1. Trimming removed 3 bases from V and 4 bases from J; junction bases left unmatched: 14. Germline CDR1 reads LNHDA; CDR2 reads SQIVND (reference sequence). The CDR3 runs 17 residues. This CDR3 is CASSMVTGASQGYGYTF. In DNA, the CDR3 is TGTGCCAGTAGTATGGTAACAGGGGCCTCTCAGGGCTATGGCTACACCTTC.

V usage is TRBV29-1 and J usage is TRBJ2-3; D possibly corresponds to TRBD1 (7 bases). CDR1 SQVTM and CDR2 ANQGSEA come from the germline V gene. The V end lost 0 bases, the J end lost 4 bases, and 11 bases lay between the germline ends. The CDR3 is 14 amino acids. The CDR3 loop reads CSVEDVRGADTQYF. CDR3 DNA sequence: TGCAGCGTTGAAGATGTCAGGGGGGCAGATACGCAGTATTTT.

V and J are TRBV6-6 and TRBJ1-5; TRBD1 agrees at 9 bases. CDR1 MNHNY and CDR2 SVGAGI come from the germline V gene (reference sequence). The V gene end was trimmed by 2 bases and the J gene end by 7 bases; junction bases not matched to a gene: 9. The CDR3 totals 16 residues. For the CDR3, the DNA is TGTGCCAGCAGTTACCCGATCCGGGACAGGGTCCAGCCCCAGCATTTT. Translated, it gives CASSYPIRDRVQPQHF.

The rearrangement uses TRBV28 and TRBJ2-1; 15 bases are a match to TRBD2. Germline values: CDR1 MDHEN, CDR2 SYDVKM. This CDR3 spans 20 amino acids. After removal of 2 bases from V and 6 bases from J, the junction contained 14 bases not matched to a gene. CDR3 sequence (DNA): TGTGCCAGCAGTTTAGACCCCCGGACTAGCGGGAGGGCCGTTTCCAATGAGCAGTTCTTC. Amino acid sequence: CASSLDPRTSGRAVSNEQFF.

This CDR3 reads CASSLETGLTGTDTQYF. CDR3 DNA sequence: TGTGCCAGCAGCTTAGAAACAGGCCTAACTGGCACAGATACGCAGTATTTT. This chain links TRBV7-6 with TRBJ2-3; D may be TRBD1 (5 bases). The ends were cut back, 1 base at V and 1 base at J, with 15 bases in the middle. The germline V gene encodes CDR1 SGHVS and CDR2 FNYEAQ. The CDR3 runs to 17 residues. The full variable domain, its missing parts supplied by reference TRBV7-6 and TRBJ2-3, is GAGVSQSPRYKVTKRGQDVALRCDPISGHVSLYWYRQALGQGPEFLTYFNYEAQQDKSGLPNDRFSAERPEGSISTLTIQRTEQRDSAMYRCASSLETGLTGTDTQYFGPGTRLTVL.

The chain combines TRBV10-1 with TRBJ2-1, with 12 positions matching TRBD2. Per germline, CDR1 WNHNN and CDR2 SYGVQD (reference sequence). The CDR3 spans 15 residues. V lost 8 bases to trimming and J lost 9 bases; unmatched junction nucleotides: 11. The CDR3 spells CASSLLAGGKGEQFF. The CDR3 DNA reads TGCGCCAGCTCTCTACTAGCGGGAGGAAAGGGTGAGCAGTTCTTC.

The chain carries TRBV2 and TRBJ2-7, with 9 bases that match TRBD1. CDR1 is SNHLY and CDR2 is FYNNEI in the germline V gene. The CDR3 covers 15 residues. The V segment lost 6 bases and the J segment 2 bases; nucleotides outside the gene matches: 8. CDR3 nucleotide sequence: TGTGCCAGCAGGATCACAGGGGGCCACACCTACGAGCAGTACTTC. Translation: CASRITGGHTYEQYF.

The chain joins TRBV7-9 to TRBJ1-1; D is unclear. The germline V gene has CDR1 SEHNR and CDR2 FQNEAQ (reference sequence). The CDR3 loop spans 15 amino acids. Trimming removed 1 base at V and 4 bases at J, with 13 bases between. Here the CDR3 reads CASSLVFKGSTEAFF. DNA for the CDR3: TGTGCCAGCAGCTTAGTCTTTAAAGGGAGCACTGAAGCTTTCTTT.

The chain uses TRBV6-1 and TRBJ1-2; the D is unclear. The CDR3 totals 17 residues. Germline CDR1 and CDR2: MNHNS and SASEGT. Trimming pared 4 bases from V and 0 bases from J, leaving 18 bases between. CDR3 region: CASSATSSGLANYGYTF. The CDR3 DNA sequence: TGTGCCAGCAGTGCGACATCCTCAGGATTAGCTAACTATGGCTACACCTTC.

The V call is TRBV29-1, the J call TRBJ2-4, with TRBD1 identical over 7 bases. With 3 bases clipped from V and 0 bases from J, the junction kept 2 bases outside the gene matches. Germline-derived CDR1 and CDR2 are SQVTM and ANQGSEA. The CDR3 is made up of 14 amino acids. CDR3 nucleotide sequence: TGCAGCGTTGAGCGACAGGGAGCCAAAAACATTCAGTACTTC. Amino acids: CSVERQGAKNIQYF.

V usage is TRBV11-1 and J usage is TRBJ2-1, with TRBD2 matching 13 bases. This CDR3 is 17 amino acids long. CDR1 SGHAT and CDR2 FQDESV come from the germline V gene (reference sequence). Germline trimming cut 5 bases from V and 2 bases from J; bases unmatched to any gene: 6. The CDR3 DNA reads as TGTGCCAGCAGCCCGCGGACTAGCGGGAGCACCTACAATGAGCAGTTCTTC. Protein sequence: CASSPRTSGSTYNEQFF.

V and J are TRBV21-1 and TRBJ2-7; no check of the table's D call, TRBD2, against the DNA was made. TRBV21-1 is reported as a pseudogene. This CDR3 has 15 amino acids. CDR3 region: CASRTDSGRAHEQYF. The CDR3 nucleotides are TGTGCCAGCCGGACCGATAGCGGGAGGGCCCACGAGCAGTACTTC.

The chain carries TRBV28 and TRBJ1-5; D is possibly TRBD1 (6 bases). The CDR3 runs 14 residues. V lost 8 bases, J lost 5 bases, and 16 bases lay in between. Germline values: CDR1 MDHEN, CDR2 SYDVKM. This chain's CDR3 is CASSLGGIDQPQHF. The CDR3 DNA is TGTGCCAGCTCACTAGGGGGTATTGATCAGCCCCAGCATTTT.

This chain connects TRBV2 to TRBJ2-5; maybe TRBD2 (6 bases). Germline CDR1 reads SNHLY; CDR2 reads FYNNEI. The CDR3 contains 15 residues. The V gene lost 3 bases and the J gene lost 4 bases, with 15 bases spanning the gap. The CDR3 region is CASSESSEGAETQYF. The CDR3 nucleotides read TGTGCCAGCAGTGAGAGCTCGGAGGGTGCAGAGACCCAGTACTTC.

The V gene is TRBV5-1, the J gene TRBJ1-4, with D hard to call. The germline V and J ends were trimmed by 3 bases and 4 bases, with 16 bases remaining between them. Germline V gene sequence: CDR1 SGHRS, CDR2 YFSETQ. This CDR3 has 16 residues. CDR3 coding DNA: TGCGCCAGCAGCTCGGATATGTCGGGGATTAATGAAAAACTGTTTTTT. This codes for CASSSDMSGINEKLFF. The whole variable domain, filled in from reference TRBV5-1 and TRBJ1-4, reads KAGVTQTPRYLIKTRGQQVTLSCSPISGHRSVSWYQQTPGQGLQFLFEYFSETQRNKGNFPGRFSGRQFSNSRSEMNVSTLELGDSALYLCASSSDMSGINEKLFFGSGTQLSVL.

This chain connects TRBV11-2 to TRBJ2-1, with D perhaps TRBD1 (5 bases). CDR1 is SGHAT and CDR2 is FQNNGV in the germline V gene. V lost 3 bases and J 11 bases, leaving 11 bases between the germline ends. CDR3 length equals 12 residues. CDR3 DNA: TGTGCCAGCAGCTTTGGGGCAGAGAAGCAGTTCTTC. Residues: CASSFGAEKQFF.

The CDR3 DNA follows: TGTGCCAGCAGCCAGGGTAGTATTCTCTACGAGCAGTACTTC. Translated: CASSQGSILYEQYF. The chain employs TRBV6-1 and TRBJ2-7; D may be TRBD1 (5 bases). Germline V lookup: CDR1 MNHNS, CDR2 SASEGT. There are 14 residues in the CDR3. With 6 bases removed from V and 3 bases from J, the gap between germline ends came to 15 bases.

This chain joins TRBV28 and TRBJ2-4, with 8 nucleotides matching TRBD2. The V gene's germline CDR1 is MDHEN and CDR2 SYDVKM. The junction had 13 bases not matched to a gene; V was cut back by 5 bases and J by 7 bases. The CDR3 totals 16 residues. This chain's CDR3 is CASSQDLPGGSNIQYF. The CDR3 nucleotides read TGTGCCAGCAGTCAGGACTTGCCGGGAGGGTCGAACATTCAGTACTTC.

This rearrangement joins TRBV6-5 to TRBJ2-2; D gene unclear. V was cut by 7 bases and J by 1 base, with 10 bases left in between. This CDR3 has 14 residues. In germline, CDR1 is MNHEY, CDR2 SVGAGI. The CDR3 here is CASMRQKNTGELFF. The CDR3 coding sequence is TGTGCCAGCATGAGGCAAAAGAACACCGGGGAGCTGTTTTTT.

The V and J genes are TRBV27 and TRBJ2-4; the match to TRBD1 covers 11 bases. V lost 5 bases and J lost 6; bases outside the gene matches: 12. Per the germline V gene, CDR1 is MNHEY and CDR2 is SMNVEV (reference sequence). There are 17 residues in the CDR3. CDR3 nucleotide sequence: TGTGCCAGCAGTACCTACGACACGGGACAGGGGGGAAACATTCAGTACTTC. Its protein is CASSTYDTGQGGNIQYF.

The chain couples TRBV30 to TRBJ2-7; 8 nucleotides line up with TRBD2. V lost 0 bases and J lost 4; bases outside the gene matches: 2. CDR1 is GTSNPN, CDR2 SVGIG, per germline (reference sequence). The CDR3 runs to 13 residues. The CDR3 region is CAWSVSGGYEQYF. CDR3 nucleotide sequence: TGTGCCTGGAGTGTATCGGGGGGGTACGAGCAGTACTTC.

The V call is TRBV4-1, the J call TRBJ2-5; tentatively, D is TRBD1 (6 bases). Germline CDR1 and CDR2: MGHRA and YSYEKL. V was cut by 3 bases and J by 2 bases, with 13 bases left in between. CDR3 length equals 15 residues. CDR3 loop: CASSQAGQLQETQYF. The CDR3 DNA follows: TGCGCCAGCAGCCAGGCCGGACAGCTACAAGAGACCCAGTACTTC.

The chain joins TRBV2 to TRBJ2-1, with 12 bases lining up with TRBD2. The V gene's germline CDR1 is SNHLY and CDR2 FYNNEI. The CDR3 extends over 16 amino acids. J gave up 2 bases and V 6 bases, and 5 bases lay outside the gene matches. DNA of the CDR3: TGTGCCAGCAGGACTAGCGGGAGATTCCCCTACAATGAGCAGTTCTTC. This translates into CASRTSGRFPYNEQFF.

Here the CDR3 reads CASTSGMGSDTQYF. For the CDR3, the DNA is TGTGCCAGCACAAGCGGGATGGGTTCAGATACGCAGTATTTT. The chain carries TRBV27 and TRBJ2-3; 7 bases agree with TRBD2. The CDR3 extends over 14 amino acids. Germline lookup yields CDR1 MNHEY and CDR2 SMNVEV (reference sequence). The J segment lost 4 bases and the V segment lost 7 bases, leaving 8 bases of the junction unmatched.

The gene calls are TRBV9 and TRBJ2-7, with D tentatively TRBD2 (6 bases). V gave up 3 bases and J gave up 4 bases, with 14 bases separating them. The V gene's germline CDR1 is SGDLS and CDR2 YYNGEE. The CDR3 has 14 amino acids. The CDR3 region is CASSAGGSGYEQYF. CDR3 coding DNA: TGTGCCAGCAGCGCCGGAGGGAGTGGGTACGAGCAGTACTTC.

This rearrangement joins TRBV4-3 to TRBJ2-5; 8 bases align to TRBD1. The CDR3 runs to 16 residues. Germline V gene data show CDR1 as LGHNA and CDR2 as YSLEER. After removal of 3 bases from V and 3 bases from J, the junction contained 9 bases not matched to a gene. For the CDR3, the DNA is TGCGCCAGCAGCCATGGGACAGGCCATGGTGAAGAGACCCAGTACTTC. This gives the protein CASSHGTGHGEETQYF.

The chain recombines TRBV5-1 with TRBJ2-7; D is ambiguous. V lost 1 base and J lost 3, with 5 bases in between. The CDR3 is 12 residues long. Per germline, CDR1 SGHRS and CDR2 YFSETQ. CDR3 sequence: CASSLILYEQYF. CDR3 in DNA: TGCGCCAGCAGCTTGATCCTCTACGAGCAGTACTTC. Complete variable domain (other parts from reference TRBV5-1 and TRBJ2-7): KAGVTQTPRYLIKTRGQQVTLSCSPISGHRSVSWYQQTPGQGLQFLFEYFSETQRNKGNFPGRFSGRQFSNSRSEMNVSTLELGDSALYLCASSLILYEQYFGPGTRLTVT.

The chain combines TRBV30 with TRBJ1-1; 7 bases match TRBD1. CDR1 is GTSNPN, CDR2 SVGIG, per germline (reference sequence). The length of the CDR3 is 14 residues. J lost 7 bases, V lost 6 bases, and 14 bases had no gene match. The CDR3 DNA reads as TGTGCCTGCTACCAGCTCAAGGGGGCTGGTGAAGCTTTCTTT. It codes for CACYQLKGAGEAFF. Full variable domain (rest looked up from reference TRBV30 and TRBJ1-1): SQTIHQWPATLVQPVGSPLSLECTVEGTSNPNLYWYRQAAGRGLQLLFYSVGIGQISSEVPQNLSASRPQDRQFILSSKKLLLSDSGFYLCACYQLKGAGEAFFGQGTRLTVV.